This T cell receptor (beta chain) is drawn from a study of shared clonotypes between healthy human individuals. This clone was recorded only once. Its antigen is unidentified. Trimming took off 0 bases at V and 5 bases at J, with 20 bases between the two ends. The CDR3 spans 18 residues. Germline V lookup: CDR1 LGHNA, CDR2 YNFKEQ. The study separated CD4+ cells into CD45RA+ naive and CD45RA-negative memory subsets. Produced via immunoSEQ multiplex PCR; TCRdb's table is partial and in-frame only. The sample carries a few hundred thousand clones, approximately 97% recorded once. Study outcomes and limitations: The authors sampled blood alone, and tissue repertoires likely differ. Estimated richness values were generally larger in naive subsets than in memory subsets.

The sample comprised naive CD4+ T cells sorted from blood. Documented subset: CD45RA+ positively selected. This sequence joins TRBV4-2 and TRBJ2-1; D might be TRBD2 (6 bases). This receptor was taken from a woman aged 25 to 45 in good health. DNA for the CDR3: TGTGCCAGCAGCCAAGAGGGCCCTTGGGGGAGGACGAACAATGAGCAGTTCTTC. It translates to CASSQEGPWGRTNNEQFF.